The following is a T cell receptor (beta chain) sequence with its context. Its target is not known. This entry belongs to a study of cytomegalovirus exposure and HLA in healthy donors. Study outcomes and limitations: Indistinguishable V segments, including TRBV6-2 and TRBV6-3, were excluded. More clonal expansion characterized HLA-associated TCR beta chains than equally common others in a later analysis. Rates of TCR association differed by HLA locus in a later analysis, with DRB1 highest and HLA-C lowest. In vitro checks showed that three CMV-associated chains really do target CMV antigens.

The PCR employed 60 Vbeta primers together with 13 Jbeta primers. Only in-frame clones appear in the TCRdb table, and some are missing; sequencing was by immunoSEQ multiplex PCR. Altogether approximately 210,000 clones are present, around 79% being singletons, with the ten largest covering roughly 1.9%. Trimming stripped 0 bases from V and 7 bases from J, with 15 bases between. The CDR3 is made up of 15 amino acids. Germline V lookup: CDR1 MNHEY, CDR2 SMNVEV (reference sequence). The specimen was PBMCs. The chain combines TRBV27 with TRBJ1-2; perhaps TRBD1 as D (5 bases). This clonotype originated in a male donor in good health and CMV-seronegative. This chain's CDR3 is CASSLSDGAVSGYTF. Written as DNA, the CDR3 is TGTGCCAGCAGTTTATCGGATGGGGCAGTTAGTGGCTACACCTTC.